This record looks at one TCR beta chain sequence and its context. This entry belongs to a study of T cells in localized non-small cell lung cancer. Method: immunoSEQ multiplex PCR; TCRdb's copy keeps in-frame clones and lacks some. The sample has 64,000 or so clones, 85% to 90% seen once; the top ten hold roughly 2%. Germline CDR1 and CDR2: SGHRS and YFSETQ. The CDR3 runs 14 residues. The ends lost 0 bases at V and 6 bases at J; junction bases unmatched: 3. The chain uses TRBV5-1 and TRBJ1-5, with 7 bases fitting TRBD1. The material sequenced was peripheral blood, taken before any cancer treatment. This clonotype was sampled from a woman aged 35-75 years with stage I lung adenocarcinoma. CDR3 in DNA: TGCGCCAGCAGCTTGGAAGGGGGCTCTCAGCCCCAGCATTTT. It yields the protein CASSLEGGSQPQHF.